The 16 T cell receptor beta chains below come from one sample, sequenced in a study of T cells after yellow fever vaccination. TCRdb fed the 5' RACE reads into MiXCR, producing one record per CDR3 protein. This sample yields more than 450,000 distinct CDR3 sequences, of which around a fifth are seen a single time; around 16% belongs to the top ten. The input for sequencing was PBMCs, taken roughly 20 days after the first yellow fever vaccination. Receptors were obtained from a man aged 18 to 30 who received the YFV17D yellow fever vaccine.

The chain couples TRBV5-6 to TRBJ2-7; D perhaps matches TRBD1 (5 bases). Trimming shortened V by 0 bases and J by 5 bases, and 12 bases separated the two germline ends. This CDR3 has 14 residues. Germline-derived CDR1 and CDR2 are SGHDT and YYEEEE. CDR3 protein: CASSLVSGIHEQYF. The CDR3 nucleotides are TGTGCCAGCAGCTTGGTCTCAGGGATCCACGAGCAGTACTTC.

The chain carries TRBV10-3 and TRBJ2-2, with D hard to call. Per the germline V gene, CDR1 is ENHRY and CDR2 is SYGVKD. The length of the CDR3 is 15 residues. Trimming pared 3 bases from V and 1 base from J, leaving 9 bases between. DNA for the CDR3: TGTGCCATCAGTGATGGGCAGGTGAACACCGGGGAGCTGTTTTTT. It specifies CAISDGQVNTGELFF.

The rearrangement uses TRBV18 and TRBJ2-5, with 8 bases fitting TRBD2. V shed 3 bases and J 4 bases; nucleotides not matched to a gene: 16. Germline V lookup: CDR1 KGHSH, CDR2 LQKENI. The CDR3 is made up of 18 amino acids. The CDR3 reads CASSPAMTSAGGGETQYF. As DNA, the CDR3 is TGTGCCAGCTCACCGGCAATGACTAGCGCGGGCGGGGGAGAGACCCAGTACTTC.

The chain's CDR3 is CASSLGQYTDTQYF. CDR3 coding DNA: TGTGCCAGCAGTTTAGGACAGTACACAGATACGCAGTATTTT. The V and J genes are TRBV27 and TRBJ2-3; D is perhaps TRBD1 (6 bases). The CDR3 is 14 residues long. Germline lookup yields CDR1 MNHEY and CDR2 SMNVEV (reference sequence). Between the trimmed V and J ends, which lost 2 bases and 2 bases, there was a span of 8 bases.

A few counts support this clonotype. The chain joins TRBV7-3 to TRBJ2-1; D is ambiguous. CDR1 is SGHTA, CDR2 FQGTGA, per germline. V was clipped by 5 bases and J by 9 bases, with 14 bases between them. There are 13 residues in the CDR3. CDR3 loop: CASSPGTAREQFF. DNA of the CDR3: TGTGCCAGCAGCCCCGGTACGGCCCGTGAGCAGTTCTTC.

This clonotype was counted many times. The rearrangement joins TRBV15 to TRBJ1-6; 7 bases agree with TRBD1. V was clipped by 0 bases and J by 0 bases; unmatched bases: 11. The CDR3 is 20 amino acids. Looked up from germline, CDR1 is LNHNV and CDR2 is YYDKDF (reference sequence). The CDR3: CATSRDFLDRPHSYNSPLHF. The CDR3 DNA reads TGTGCCACCAGCAGAGATTTCCTGGACAGGCCGCACTCCTATAATTCACCCCTCCACTTT.

This clonotype has a handful of counts. The CDR3: CASSISGYQETQYF. In DNA, the CDR3 is TGCGCCAGCAGCATATCAGGGTACCAAGAGACCCAGTACTTC. The chain recombines TRBV5-1 with TRBJ2-5, with D perhaps TRBD1 (5 bases). This CDR3 region has 14 residues. V lost 4 bases and J 0 bases, leaving 10 bases between the germline ends. Looked up from germline, CDR1 is SGHRS and CDR2 is YFSETQ.

This chain joins TRBV24-1 and TRBJ2-2, with no clear D. With 4 bases removed from V and 6 bases from J, the gap between germline ends came to 14 bases. The germline CDR1 and CDR2 sequences are KGHDR and SFDVKD. CDR3 length: 15 amino acids. CDR3 residues: CATSDSRKPPGELFF. The CDR3 DNA reads TGTGCCACCAGTGACTCCAGAAAACCCCCCGGGGAGCTGTTTTTT.

This clonotype was seen more than once but under ten times. V usage is TRBV5-1 and J usage is TRBJ1-1; D ambiguous. V lost 0 bases and J 1 base, leaving 7 bases between the germline ends. From germline, CDR1 is SGHRS and CDR2 YFSETQ. The CDR3 length is 14 residues. CDR3 nucleotides: TGCGCCAGCAGCTTGGGTGGGGAGAACACTGAAGCTTTCTTT. This encodes CASSLGGENTEAFF.

This chain joins TRBV10-3 and TRBJ2-1, with D unclear. CDR1 is ENHRY and CDR2 is SYGVKD in the germline V gene. The CDR3 sequence is 13 residues long. The V and J ends lost 6 bases and 4 bases respectively, with 10 bases between them. The CDR3: CAISEASYNEQFF. CDR3 nucleotides: TGTGCCATCAGCGAGGCCAGTTACAATGAGCAGTTCTTC.

V gene TRBV20-1 combines with J gene TRBJ1-1; D is perhaps TRBD1 (6 bases). V shed 4 bases and J shed 4 bases, with 13 bases lying between them. The CDR3 runs 13 residues. The germline V gene has CDR1 DFQATT and CDR2 SNEGSKA (reference sequence). Written as DNA, the CDR3 is TGCAGTGCTAAGCCACAGGGATTCACTGAAGCTTTCTTT. It yields the protein CSAKPQGFTEAFF.

This clonotype was seen only a few times. V gene TRBV6-5 combines with J gene TRBJ1-6, with no clear D. CDR1 MNHEY and CDR2 SVGAGI come from the germline V gene. The CDR3 runs to 11 residues. The ends were cut back, 3 bases at V and 12 bases at J, with 6 bases in the middle. CDR3 region: CASSYGGPLHF. The CDR3 DNA reads TGTGCCAGCAGTTATGGTGGACCCCTCCACTTT.

This clonotype was seen only a few times. This sequence joins TRBV29-1 and TRBJ2-1; the D call may be TRBD1 or TRBD2 (6 bases each). V was shortened by 4 bases and J by 2 bases, with 12 bases between the two germline ends. CDR1 and CDR2 from the germline V gene are SQVTM and ANQGSEA. This CDR3 spans 14 amino acids. CDR3 sequence: CSVGGADPYNEQFF. The CDR3 nucleotides read TGCAGCGTTGGGGGGGCGGACCCCTACAATGAGCAGTTCTTC.

This clonotype was found many times. The rearrangement links TRBV7-2 to TRBJ2-6; D is undetermined. The V gene's germline CDR1 is SGHTA and CDR2 FQGNSA. The CDR3 totals 13 residues. For the CDR3, the DNA is TGTGGGGCGAGATTCGCTGGGGCCAACGTCCTGACTTTC. Translating gives CGARFAGANVLTF.

This chain joins TRBV20-1 and TRBJ1-5; TRBD1 agrees at 9 bases. The J segment lost 3 bases and the V segment lost 3 bases, leaving 12 bases of the junction unmatched. The CDR3 totals 17 residues. The V gene's germline CDR1 is DFQATT and CDR2 SNEGSKA (reference sequence). For the CDR3, the DNA is TGCAGTGCTAGGAACTCATTTCGGGACAGGGACAATCAGCCCCAGCATTTT. Its protein is CSARNSFRDRDNQPQHF.

The CDR3 region has the DNA TGTGCCAGCAGTACCGGGGACAGCTCCACCGGGGAGCTGTTTTTT. Translated, it gives CASSTGDSSTGELFF. This chain links TRBV6-1 with TRBJ2-2; the match to TRBD1 covers 7 bases. Looked up from germline, CDR1 is MNHNS and CDR2 is SASEGT. J gave up 4 bases and V 5 bases, and 7 bases lay outside the gene matches. This CDR3 has 15 amino acids.